This is a list of T cell receptor beta chains from one sample in a study of blood T cell repertoires in COVID-19. Assay used: immunoSEQ multiplex PCR; TCRdb lists only in-frame clones, some missing. The table records roughly 28,000 clones, 85% to 90% of them present only once. Material for sequencing was peripheral blood. Receptors originate from a man aged 65-85 years with active COVID-19. Both conserved end residues are part of each CDR3. The D gene is left open where the match is weak. A row's size may be missing; if present it is once, few, many or a size class.

clone_size: .
v_call: TRBV29-1
j_call: TRBJ1-4
d_call: .
cdr3_nt: TGCAGCGTTGGCGGAGCGTTAGGGAGCGGGACTAATGAAAAACTGTTTTTT
cdr3_aa: CSVGGALGSGTNEKLFF

clone_size: .
v_call: TRBV30
j_call: TRBJ1-1
d_call: .
cdr3_nt: TGTGCCTGGAGTGTACCCCCGGGGAACACTGAAGCTTTCTTT
cdr3_aa: CAWSVPPGNTEAFF

clone_size: .
v_call: TRBV6-5
j_call: TRBJ2-1
d_call: .
cdr3_nt: TGTGCCAGCAGTCTAAGACAGACCTACAATGAGCAGTTCTTC
cdr3_aa: CASSLRQTYNEQFF

clone_size: .
v_call: TRBV5-8
j_call: TRBJ1-1
d_call: .
cdr3_nt: TGTGCCAGCAGCTTCGCAGGGAACACTGAAGCTTTCTTT
cdr3_aa: CASSFAGNTEAFF

clone_size: .
v_call: TRBV7-2
j_call: TRBJ2-6
d_call: .
cdr3_nt: TGTGCCAGCAGGACAAGCTCTGGGGCCAACGTCCTGACTTTC
cdr3_aa: CASRTSSGANVLTF

clone_size: .
v_call: TRBV11-2
j_call: TRBJ2-1
d_call: .
cdr3_nt: TGTGCCAGCAGCCTCGACCGGGACACCGATGAGCAGTTCTTC
cdr3_aa: CASSLDRDTDEQFF

clone_size: .
v_call: TRBV7-9
j_call: TRBJ2-1
d_call: TRBD1
cdr3_nt: TGTGCCAGCAGCTCGGGACAGGGGGCTTACAATGAGCAGTTCTTC
cdr3_aa: CASSSGQGAYNEQFF

clone_size: medium-sized
v_call: TRBV7-3
j_call: TRBJ2-2
d_call: .
cdr3_nt: TGTGCCAGCAGCCTACTAAGTGAAGCCGGGGAGCTGTTTTTT
cdr3_aa: CASSLLSEAGELFF

clone_size: .
v_call: TRBV6-2/TRBV6-3
j_call: TRBJ2-2
d_call: TRBD1
cdr3_nt: TGTGCCAGCAGTTCTCGAACAGGGGAGTGGAACACCGGGGAGCTGTTTTTT
cdr3_aa: CASSSRTGEWNTGELFF

clone_size: .
v_call: TRBV7-8
j_call: TRBJ1-4
d_call: .
cdr3_nt: TGTGCCAGCAGCTTAGTGGTAAAAAGGACAGCTAGCCCCGAACTGTTTTTT
cdr3_aa: CASSLVVKRTASPELFF

clone_size: .
v_call: TRBV2
j_call: TRBJ1-2
d_call: TRBD1
cdr3_nt: TGTGCCAGCAGTCCGGACAGGTCCTATGGCTACACCTTC
cdr3_aa: CASSPDRSYGYTF

clone_size: .
v_call: TRBV24-1
j_call: TRBJ1-4
d_call: TRBD1
cdr3_nt: TGTGCCACCAGTGACCGCGGGACAGGGGTACAAGGGGATACTGGAAAACTGTTTTTT
cdr3_aa: CATSDRGTGVQGDTGKLFF

clone_size: .
v_call: TRBV5-1
j_call: TRBJ2-1
d_call: TRBD2
cdr3_nt: TGCGCCAGCAGCTTACTCGTAAGGCCCGGGGGGGGCGATGAGCAGTTCTTC
cdr3_aa: CASSLLVRPGGGDEQFF

clone_size: .
v_call: TRBV13
j_call: TRBJ2-1
d_call: TRBD1
cdr3_nt: TGTGCCAGCAGCTTACAGCCAGGGGGTCTCTCCTACAATGAGCAGTTCTTC
cdr3_aa: CASSLQPGGLSYNEQFF

clone_size: .
v_call: TRBV5-6
j_call: TRBJ2-1
d_call: TRBD2
cdr3_nt: TGTGCCAGCAGCTCTACGTGGGGAGGGGCGAGCTCCTACAATGAGCAGTTCTTC
cdr3_aa: CASSSTWGGASSYNEQFF

clone_size: .
v_call: TRBV19
j_call: TRBJ2-1
d_call: TRBD2
cdr3_nt: TGTGCCAGTAGTATCTCAGCGGGATGGTACAATGAGCAGTTCTTC
cdr3_aa: CASSISAGWYNEQFF

clone_size: .
v_call: TRBV28
j_call: TRBJ2-3
d_call: .
cdr3_nt: TGTGCCAGCAGTTCCTCGGGGGGCCCCACAGATACGCAGTATTTT
cdr3_aa: CASSSSGGPTDTQYF

clone_size: .
v_call: TRBV19
j_call: TRBJ2-5
d_call: TRBD1
cdr3_nt: TGTGCCAGTAGTAGGGAAGGGACAGGACGCGAAGAGACCCAGTACTTC
cdr3_aa: CASSREGTGREETQYF

clone_size: .
v_call: TRBV5-8
j_call: TRBJ2-2
d_call: TRBD1
cdr3_nt: TGTGCCAGCAGCTTGGGGACAGGGTCGAACACCGGGGAGCTGTTTTTT
cdr3_aa: CASSLGTGSNTGELFF

clone_size: .
v_call: TRBV18
j_call: TRBJ2-7
d_call: .
cdr3_nt: TGTGCCAGCTCAAAGGACTACCTTGGGGAGCAGTACTTC
cdr3_aa: CASSKDYLGEQYF

clone_size: .
v_call: TRBV5-1
j_call: TRBJ1-2
d_call: .
cdr3_nt: TGCGCCAGCAGCTTGGCCGAGGGTATTTATGGCTACACCTTC
cdr3_aa: CASSLAEGIYGYTF

clone_size: .
v_call: TRBV15
j_call: TRBJ2-1
d_call: .
cdr3_nt: TGTGCCACCAGCAGAGATCTCGCGAATGAGCAGTTCTTC
cdr3_aa: CATSRDLANEQFF

clone_size: .
v_call: TRBV7-7
j_call: TRBJ2-3
d_call: TRBD2
cdr3_nt: TGTGCTAGCAGCCCCGGGACTAGCAGGGACACAGATACGCAGTATTTT
cdr3_aa: CASSPGTSRDTDTQYF

clone_size: .
v_call: TRBV12-3/TRBV12-4
j_call: TRBJ2-7
d_call: .
cdr3_nt: TGTGCCAGCAGTCGGTTCTACGAGCAGTACTTC
cdr3_aa: CASSRFYEQYF

clone_size: .
v_call: TRBV6-5
j_call: TRBJ2-3
d_call: TRBD2
cdr3_nt: TGTGCCAGCGGAGGACTAGCGGGGACCGCAGATACGCAGTATTTT
cdr3_aa: CASGGLAGTADTQYF

clone_size: .
v_call: TRBV7-3
j_call: TRBJ2-7
d_call: .
cdr3_nt: TGTGCCAGCAGCCCAAGGGACATCCCCTACGAGCAGTACTTC
cdr3_aa: CASSPRDIPYEQYF

clone_size: .
v_call: TRBV18
j_call: TRBJ1-1
d_call: .
cdr3_nt: TGTGCCAGCTCAACAGACATGAACACTGAAGCTTTCTTT
cdr3_aa: CASSTDMNTEAFF

clone_size: .
v_call: TRBV5-4
j_call: TRBJ2-7
d_call: .
cdr3_nt: TGTGCCAGCAGCTCCCAGTCCCACGAGCAGTACTTC
cdr3_aa: CASSSQSHEQYF

clone_size: .
v_call: TRBV2
j_call: TRBJ2-1
d_call: .
cdr3_nt: TGTGCCAGCAGTGGCGACAATGAGCAGTTCTTC
cdr3_aa: CASSGDNEQFF

clone_size: .
v_call: TRBV4-3
j_call: TRBJ2-7
d_call: TRBD1
cdr3_nt: TGCGCCAGCAGCCAAGTGACAGGGGTGCACGAGCAGTACTTC
cdr3_aa: CASSQVTGVHEQYF

clone_size: once
v_call: TRBV7-9
j_call: TRBJ1-1
d_call: .
cdr3_nt: TGTGCCAGCAGCTTGGTTCTTGGGCACTACACTGAAGCTTTCTTT
cdr3_aa: CASSLVLGHYTEAFF

clone_size: .
v_call: TRBV12-3/TRBV12-4
j_call: TRBJ1-5
d_call: TRBD1
cdr3_nt: TGTGCCAGCAGGGGACAGTCGAATCAGCCCCAGCATTTT
cdr3_aa: CASRGQSNQPQHF

clone_size: .
v_call: TRBV6-4
j_call: TRBJ2-3
d_call: .
cdr3_nt: TGTGCCAGCAGTGAGAGGGATAGCACAGATACGCAGTATTTT
cdr3_aa: CASSERDSTDTQYF

clone_size: .
v_call: TRBV19
j_call: TRBJ2-6
d_call: TRBD1
cdr3_nt: TGTGCCAGTAATAGGGGACAGGGAAGCTCTGGGGCCAACGTCCTGACTTTC
cdr3_aa: CASNRGQGSSGANVLTF

clone_size: .
v_call: TRBV12-3/TRBV12-4
j_call: TRBJ1-4
d_call: .
cdr3_nt: TGTGCCAGCAGAGGGGATTCGAATGAAAAACTGTTTTTT
cdr3_aa: CASRGDSNEKLFF